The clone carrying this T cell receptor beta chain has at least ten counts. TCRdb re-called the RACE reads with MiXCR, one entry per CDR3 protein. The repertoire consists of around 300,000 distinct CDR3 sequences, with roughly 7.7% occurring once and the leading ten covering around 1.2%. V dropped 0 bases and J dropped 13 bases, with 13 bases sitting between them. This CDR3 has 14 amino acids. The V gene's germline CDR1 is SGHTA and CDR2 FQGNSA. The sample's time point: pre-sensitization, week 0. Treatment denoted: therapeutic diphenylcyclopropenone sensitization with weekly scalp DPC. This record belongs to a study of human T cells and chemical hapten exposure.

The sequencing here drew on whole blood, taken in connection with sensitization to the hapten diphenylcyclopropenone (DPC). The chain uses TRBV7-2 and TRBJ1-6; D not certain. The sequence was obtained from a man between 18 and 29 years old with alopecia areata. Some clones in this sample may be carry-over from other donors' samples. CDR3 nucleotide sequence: TGTGCCAGCAGCTTAGCACAAGGGATGGCGCCCCTCCACTTT. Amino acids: CASSLAQGMAPLHF.